This T cell receptor (beta chain) emerged from a study of response to subunit inactivated influenza vaccine. Only a few counts were recorded for this clonotype. The CDR3 has 14 residues. V was clipped by 5 bases and J by 4 bases, with 17 bases between them. The germline CDR1 and CDR2 sequences are SQVTM and ANQGSEA. TCRdb re-called the RT-PCR reads through MiXCR, storing one row per CDR3 protein. The data show 500,000 to 650,000 distinct CDR3 sequences, less than 10% seen once. The sample here was PBMCs from blood, taken less than 30 months after vaccination. This chain links TRBV29-1 with TRBJ2-5; D uncertain. This receptor was identified in a man aged 45 to 75 who received an inactivated influenza vaccine. CDR3 sequence (DNA): TGCAGCGTTTACGGAGTTGGGTCGTCAGAGACCCAGTACTTC. Protein: CSVYGVGSSETQYF.